The rows below give T cell receptor beta chains drawn from one sample of a study of shared clonotypes between healthy human individuals. Profiled with immunoSEQ multiplex PCR; TCRdb holds only in-frame clones, not every one. The sample records 950,000 to 1,100,000 clones, approximately 78% being singletons. The sequenced sample was memory CD4+ T cells from PBMCs. These receptors originate from a young man in good health. Some clones in this sample may be carry-over from other donors' samples. Both conserved end residues are part of each CDR3. D genes are given only for firm matches. Clone size is shown for a subset of rows, as once, few, many or a class of expanded clone.

TRBJ2-1,TRBV6-4,once,TRBD1,CASSVTGGPYNEQFF,TGTGCCAGCAGCGTCACAGGGGGCCCCTACAATGAGCAGTTCTTC
TRBJ1-2,TRBV7-9,.,.,CASQKGQGYGYTF,TGTGCCAGCCAGAAGGGTCAGGGCTATGGCTACACCTTC
TRBJ1-2,TRBV6-1,.,TRBD1,CASSDRDRGLLDYGYTF,TGTGCCAGCAGTGACCGGGACAGGGGATTGTTGGACTATGGCTACACCTTC
TRBJ1-2,TRBV18,.,.,CASSPDKVYGYTF,TGTGCCAGCTCTCCGGACAAGGTCTATGGCTACACCTTC
TRBJ2-2,TRBV5-6,.,.,CASSSTTGTGELFF,TGTGCCAGCAGCTCGACTACAGGGACCGGGGAGCTGTTTTTT
TRBJ2-1,TRBV27,.,.,CASSFLGAGGGSGGHEQFF,TGTGCCAGCAGTTTCTTGGGGGCAGGTGGCGGGAGCGGAGGGCATGAGCAGTTCTTC
TRBJ2-1,TRBV6-1,once,TRBD2,CASSRLAGANEQFF,TGTGCCAGCAGCCGACTAGCGGGGGCCAATGAGCAGTTCTTC
TRBJ1-1,TRBV5-1,.,.,CASSLKGTGTNTEAFF,TGCGCCAGCAGCTTGAAGGGCACCGGGACGAACACTGAAGCTTTCTTT
TRBJ2-3,TRBV28,few,TRBD2,CASSLVGLIAGGRRDTQYF,TGTGCCAGCAGTTTGGTGGGCCTTATAGCGGGAGGCAGGCGGGATACGCAGTATTTT
TRBJ1-2,TRBV4-2,.,.,CASSQDLRGYTF,TGTGCCAGCAGCCAAGATCTTCGCGGCTACACCTTC
TRBJ1-2,TRBV13,few,.,CASSLGGHGYTF,TGTGCCAGCAGCTTAGGGGGGCATGGCTACACCTTC
TRBJ1-4,TRBV28,.,.,CATSSRANEKLFF,TGTGCCACCAGCAGTAGGGCTAATGAAAAACTGTTTTTT
TRBJ2-5,TRBV7-2,.,.,CASSLTETQYF,TGTGCCAGCAGCCTTACAGAGACCCAGTACTTC
TRBJ2-3,TRBV18,.,.,CASSHGLERGDTQYF,TGTGCCAGCTCCCACGGACTCGAACGGGGCGATACGCAGTATTTT
TRBJ1-1,TRBV6-1,many,.,CASSEQGGKNTEAFF,TGTGCCAGCAGTGAGCAGGGAGGGAAAAACACTGAAGCTTTCTTT
TRBJ2-7,TRBV4-1,.,TRBD1,CASSQGMDRGHYEQYF,TGCGCCAGCAGCCAAGGTATGGACAGGGGCCACTACGAGCAGTACTTC
TRBJ2-7,TRBV4-2,.,.,CASSQKSGGSEQYF,TGTGCCAGCAGCCAAAAGTCGGGTGGTAGCGAGCAGTACTTC
TRBJ2-3,TRBV11-1,.,TRBD2,CASSLLAGGSDTQYF,TGTGCCAGCAGCTTACTAGCGGGAGGATCAGATACGCAGTATTTT
TRBJ2-1,TRBV5-1,.,TRBD2,CASSSGLAGEGFF,TGCGCCAGCAGCTCGGGACTAGCGGGAGAGGGGTTCTTC
TRBJ1-3,TRBV5-1,once,.,CASSLAAVSSGNTIYF,TGCGCCAGCAGCTTGGCCGCTGTGAGCTCTGGAAACACCATATATTTT
TRBJ1-4,TRBV6-6,.,.,CASIGPGLSEKLFF,TGTGCCAGCATAGGGCCAGGGTTGAGCGAAAAACTGTTTTTT
TRBJ2-1,TRBV10-3,once,TRBD1,CAISERDRGKYNEQFF,TGTGCCATCAGTGAGCGGGACAGGGGGAAATACAATGAGCAGTTCTTC
TRBJ2-1,TRBV2,many,TRBD2,CASSATSGNYNEQFF,TGTGCCAGCAGCGCCACTAGCGGGAATTACAATGAGCAGTTCTTC
TRBJ1-2,TRBV9,.,TRBD1,CASSRDRDQGYTF,TGTGCCAGCAGCCGTGACAGGGACCAAGGCTACACCTTC
TRBJ1-1,TRBV5-6,.,.,CASNPGGRSTEAFF,TGTGCCAGCAACCCCGGGGGTCGTAGCACTGAAGCTTTCTTT
TRBJ2-1,TRBV9,.,.,CASSVGPQVDEQFF,TGTGCCAGCAGCGTAGGACCTCAAGTCGATGAGCAGTTCTTC
TRBJ2-5,TRBV30,once,.,CAWSITEETQYF,TGTGCCTGGAGTATCACGGAAGAGACCCAGTACTTC
TRBJ1-4,TRBV11-2,.,.,CASSSSRDISEKLFF,TGTGCCAGCAGCTCATCTAGGGATATTAGTGAAAAACTGTTTTTT
TRBJ2-2,TRBV15,many,.,CATSRGLRENTGELFF,TGTGCCACCAGCAGAGGATTGAGGGAGAACACCGGGGAGCTGTTTTTT
TRBJ1-5,TRBV10-3,.,.,CAISESRTARGNQPQHF,TGTGCCATCAGTGAGTCGCGGACAGCTCGTGGCAATCAGCCCCAGCATTTT
TRBJ2-1,TRBV6-6,.,TRBD2,CASSLSLLAGTGEQFF,TGTGCCAGCAGTCTATCACTACTAGCGGGAACGGGTGAGCAGTTCTTC
TRBJ2-2,TRBV4-1,few,.,CASGLIDTGELFF,TGCGCCAGCGGCCTTATAGACACCGGGGAGCTGTTTTTT
TRBJ2-7,TRBV5-1,.,TRBD1,CASSHGTAMAYEQYF,TGCGCCAGCAGCCACGGGACAGCCATGGCCTACGAGCAGTACTTC
TRBJ1-1,TRBV6-6,.,.,CASSYLNTEAFF,TGTGCCAGCAGTTACTTAAACACTGAAGCTTTCTTT
TRBJ2-3,TRBV29-1,.,TRBD1,CSVEDRGKDTQYF,TGCAGCGTTGAGGACAGGGGAAAGGATACGCAGTATTTT
TRBJ2-5,TRBV2,.,.,CATGLLRETQYF,TGTGCCACGGGACTCCTAAGGGAGACCCAGTACTTC
TRBJ1-2,TRBV6-5,.,TRBD1,CASSSRDRGSDGYTF,TGTGCCAGCAGTAGCCGGGACAGGGGATCGGATGGCTACACCTTC
TRBJ1-2,TRBV6-5,.,.,CASSQQGAGYGYTF,TGTGCCAGCAGCCAACAGGGTGCGGGCTATGGCTACACCTTC
TRBJ2-3,TRBV18,.,.,CASSPLGDTQYF,TGTGCCAGCTCACCGTTGGGAGATACGCAGTATTTT
TRBJ1-5,TRBV19,.,.,CASSTRAQRSNQPQHF,TGTGCCAGTAGTACCCGGGCGCAAAGGAGCAATCAGCCCCAGCATTTT
TRBJ2-1,TRBV7-9,few,.,CASTKGGAIVHEQFF,TGTGCCAGCACCAAAGGGGGAGCTATAGTACATGAGCAGTTCTTC
TRBJ1-2,TRBV30,few,.,CAWSFDAAGRSSYGYTF,TGTGCCTGGAGTTTCGACGCTGCCGGGCGGAGCTCCTATGGCTACACCTTC
TRBJ2-3,TRBV28,.,.,CASSLDSPSTDTQYF,TGTGCCAGCAGTTTGGACTCCCCCTCCACAGATACGCAGTATTTT
TRBJ1-5,TRBV7-4,.,.,CASSLGTVHNQPQHF,TGTGCCAGCAGCTTAGGGACGGTACACAATCAGCCCCAGCATTTT
TRBJ1-2,TRBV18,few,TRBD1,CASSPDRVYGYTF,TGTGCCAGCTCGCCGGACAGGGTTTATGGCTACACCTTC
TRBJ1-4,TRBV6-1,.,.,CASSESVGRKLFF,TGTGCCAGCAGTGAAAGTGTCGGGCGAAAACTGTTTTTT
TRBJ2-7,TRBV27,.,TRBD1,CASSGRGQGAYEQYF,TGTGCCAGCAGTGGCCGGGGACAGGGGGCTTACGAGCAGTACTTC
TRBJ1-5,TRBV18,.,.,CASSPLAGVANQPQHF,TGTGCCAGCTCACCACTTGCGGGGGTCGCCAATCAGCCCCAGCATTTT
TRBJ2-7,TRBV30,once,.,CAWRNSRRWDEQYF,TGTGCCTGGAGAAACTCACGTCGGTGGGACGAGCAGTACTTC
TRBJ1-2,TRBV5-1,.,.,CASSGQTSNYGYTF,TGCGCCAGCAGCGGACAGACTTCTAACTATGGCTACACCTTC
TRBJ1-5,TRBV28,.,.,CASSTKGQSSNQPQHF,TGTGCCAGCAGTACGAAAGGGCAGAGTAGCAATCAGCCCCAGCATTTT
TRBJ2-3,TRBV18,once,TRBD1,CASSRTGGGSDTQYF,TGTGCCAGCTCACGGACAGGGGGCGGCTCAGATACGCAGTATTTT
TRBJ1-1,TRBV7-2,.,.,CASSFLDTRGTEAFF,TGTGCCAGCAGCTTCTTAGACACCCGAGGGACTGAAGCTTTCTTT
TRBJ1-1,TRBV7-8,.,TRBD1,CASSPQGTGYRAFF,TGTGCCAGCAGCCCCCAAGGGACAGGGTACCGAGCTTTCTTT
TRBJ2-7,TRBV6-5,few,TRBD1,CASRGQGPHEQYF,TGTGCCAGCAGGGGACAGGGTCCCCACGAGCAGTACTTC